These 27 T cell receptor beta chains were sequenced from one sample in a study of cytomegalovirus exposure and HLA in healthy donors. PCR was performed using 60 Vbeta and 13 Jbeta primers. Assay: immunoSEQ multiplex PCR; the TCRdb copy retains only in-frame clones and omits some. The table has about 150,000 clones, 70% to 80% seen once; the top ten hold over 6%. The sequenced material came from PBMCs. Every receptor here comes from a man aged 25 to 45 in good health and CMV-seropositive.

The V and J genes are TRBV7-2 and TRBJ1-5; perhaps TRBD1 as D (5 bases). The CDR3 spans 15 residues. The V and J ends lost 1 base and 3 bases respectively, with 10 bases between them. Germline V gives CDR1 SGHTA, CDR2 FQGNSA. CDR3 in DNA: TGTGCCAGCAGCTTAGGCGACAGTTTCAATCAGCCCCAGCATTTT. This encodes CASSLGDSFNQPQHF.

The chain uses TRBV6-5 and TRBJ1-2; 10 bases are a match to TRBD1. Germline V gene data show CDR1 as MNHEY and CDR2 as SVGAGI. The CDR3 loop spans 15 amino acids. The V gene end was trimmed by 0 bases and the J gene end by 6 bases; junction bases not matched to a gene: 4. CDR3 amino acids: CASSYSGTGEDGYTF. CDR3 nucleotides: TGTGCCAGCAGTTACTCCGGGACAGGGGAGGATGGCTACACCTTC.

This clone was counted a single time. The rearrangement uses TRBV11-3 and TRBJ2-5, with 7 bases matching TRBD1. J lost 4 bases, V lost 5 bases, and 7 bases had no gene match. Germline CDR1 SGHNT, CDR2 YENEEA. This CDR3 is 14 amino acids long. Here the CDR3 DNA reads TGTGCCAGCAGCCTCCGACAGGGAGCAGAGACCCAGTACTTC. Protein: CASSLRQGAETQYF.

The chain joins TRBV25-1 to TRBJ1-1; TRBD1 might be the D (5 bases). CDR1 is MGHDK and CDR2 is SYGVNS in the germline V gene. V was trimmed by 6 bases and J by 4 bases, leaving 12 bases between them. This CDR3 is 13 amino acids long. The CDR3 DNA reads TGTGCCAGCAGGGAGACGGGGGGCACTGAAGCTTTCTTT. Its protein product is CASRETGGTEAFF.

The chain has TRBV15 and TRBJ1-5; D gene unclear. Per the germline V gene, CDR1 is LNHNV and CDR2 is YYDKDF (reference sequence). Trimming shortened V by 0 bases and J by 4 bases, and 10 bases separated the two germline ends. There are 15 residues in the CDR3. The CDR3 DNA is TGTGCCACCAGCAGAGATCCCGCGGTGAATCAGCCCCAGCATTTT. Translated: CATSRDPAVNQPQHF.

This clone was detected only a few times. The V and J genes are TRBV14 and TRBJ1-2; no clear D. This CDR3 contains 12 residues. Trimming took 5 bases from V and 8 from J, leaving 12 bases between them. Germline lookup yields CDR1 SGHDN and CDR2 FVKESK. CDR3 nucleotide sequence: TGTGCCAGCAGCTGGGGAACGGGGGGCTACACCTTC. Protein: CASSWGTGGYTF.

CDR3 in DNA: TGTGCCAGTAGTACACAACAGATTCAAGAGACCCAGTACTTC. Translated, it gives CASSTQQIQETQYF. The chain couples TRBV19 to TRBJ2-5; no reliable D call. The CDR3 runs to 14 residues. Germline V gene data show CDR1 as LNHDA and CDR2 as SQIVND (reference sequence). Between the trimmed V and J ends, which lost 4 bases and 2 bases, there was a span of 11 bases. The full variable domain, its missing parts supplied by reference TRBV19 and TRBJ2-5, is DGGITQSPKYLFRKEGQNVTLSCEQNLNHDAMYWYRQDPGQGLRLIYYSQIVNDFQKGDIAEGYSVSREKKESFPLTVTSAQKNPTAFYLCASSTQQIQETQYFGPGTRLLVL.

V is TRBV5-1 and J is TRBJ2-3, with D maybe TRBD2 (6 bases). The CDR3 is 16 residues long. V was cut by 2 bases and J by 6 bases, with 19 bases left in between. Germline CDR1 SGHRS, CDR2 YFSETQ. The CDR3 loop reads CASSFNRDSFRDTQYF. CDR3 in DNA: TGCGCCAGCAGCTTTAATCGGGACTCCTTCCGCGATACGCAGTATTTT.

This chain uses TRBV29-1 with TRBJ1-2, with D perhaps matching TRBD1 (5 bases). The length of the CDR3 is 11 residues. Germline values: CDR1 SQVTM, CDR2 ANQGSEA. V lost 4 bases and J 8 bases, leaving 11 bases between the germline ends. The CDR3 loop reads CSVGQLWGYTF. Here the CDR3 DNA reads TGCAGCGTTGGACAGCTATGGGGCTACACCTTC.

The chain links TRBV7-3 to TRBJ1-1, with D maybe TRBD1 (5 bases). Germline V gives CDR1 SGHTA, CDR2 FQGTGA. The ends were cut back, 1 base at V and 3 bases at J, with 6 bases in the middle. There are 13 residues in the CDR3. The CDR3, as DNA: TGTGCCAGCAGCTTAAGACAGCACACTGAAGCTTTCTTT. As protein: CASSLRQHTEAFF.

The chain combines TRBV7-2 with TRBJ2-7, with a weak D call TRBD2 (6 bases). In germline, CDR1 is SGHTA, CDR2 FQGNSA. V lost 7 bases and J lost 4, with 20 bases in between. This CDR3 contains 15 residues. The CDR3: CASTTGGNSWYEQYF. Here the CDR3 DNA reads TGTGCCAGCACCACCGGGGGAAACAGTTGGTACGAGCAGTACTTC.

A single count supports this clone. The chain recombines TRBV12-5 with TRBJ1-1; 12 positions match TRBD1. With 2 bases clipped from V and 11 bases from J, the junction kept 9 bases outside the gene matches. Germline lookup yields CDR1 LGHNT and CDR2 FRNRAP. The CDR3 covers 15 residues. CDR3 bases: TGTGCTAGTGGTTTGATGGGACAGGGGGCGCGTAATGCTTTCTTT. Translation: CASGLMGQGARNAFF.

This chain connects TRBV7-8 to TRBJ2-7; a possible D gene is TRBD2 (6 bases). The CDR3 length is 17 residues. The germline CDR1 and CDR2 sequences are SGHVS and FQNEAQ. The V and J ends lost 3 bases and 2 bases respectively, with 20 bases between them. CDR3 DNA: TGTGCCAGCAGCTTCCGACAAACGGGGAGGCTCCCCTACGAGCAGTACTTC. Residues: CASSFRQTGRLPYEQYF. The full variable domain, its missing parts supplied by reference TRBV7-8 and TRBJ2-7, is GAGVSQSPRYKVAKRGQDVALRCDPISGHVSLFWYQQALGQGPEFLTYFQNEAQLDKSGLPSDRFFAERPEGSVSTLKIQRTQQEDSAVYLCASSFRQTGRLPYEQYFGPGTRLTVT.

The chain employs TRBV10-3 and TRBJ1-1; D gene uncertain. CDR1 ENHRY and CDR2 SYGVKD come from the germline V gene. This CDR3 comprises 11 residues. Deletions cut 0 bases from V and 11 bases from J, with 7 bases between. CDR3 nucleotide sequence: TGTGCCATCAGTGAGTCTAGAGGGGCTTTCTTT. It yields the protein CAISESRGAFF.

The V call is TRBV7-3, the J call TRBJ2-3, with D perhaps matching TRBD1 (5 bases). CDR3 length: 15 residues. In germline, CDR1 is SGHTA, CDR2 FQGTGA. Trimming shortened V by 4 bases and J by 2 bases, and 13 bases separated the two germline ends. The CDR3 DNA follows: TGTGCCAGCAGCTCAGGAACAGGAGTCACAGATACGCAGTATTTT. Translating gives CASSSGTGVTDTQYF.

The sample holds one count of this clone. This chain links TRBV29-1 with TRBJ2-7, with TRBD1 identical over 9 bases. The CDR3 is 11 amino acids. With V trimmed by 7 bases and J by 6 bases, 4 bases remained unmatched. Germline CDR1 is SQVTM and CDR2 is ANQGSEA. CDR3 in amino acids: CSAGTGFEQYF. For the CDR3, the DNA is TGCAGCGCCGGGACAGGGTTCGAGCAGTACTTC.

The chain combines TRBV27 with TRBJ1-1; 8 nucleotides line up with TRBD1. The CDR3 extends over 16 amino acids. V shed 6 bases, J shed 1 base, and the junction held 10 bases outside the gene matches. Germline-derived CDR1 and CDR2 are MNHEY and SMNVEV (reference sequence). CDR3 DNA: TGTGCCAGCAGACCAGGACAGGGACGATGGAACACTGAAGCTTTCTTT. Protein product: CASRPGQGRWNTEAFF.

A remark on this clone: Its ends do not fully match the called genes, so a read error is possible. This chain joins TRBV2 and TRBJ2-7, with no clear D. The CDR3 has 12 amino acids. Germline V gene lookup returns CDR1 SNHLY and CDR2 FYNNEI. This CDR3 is CASGFDSYEQYF. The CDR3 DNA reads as TGCGCCTCCGGGTTCGACTCCTACGAGCAGTACTTC.

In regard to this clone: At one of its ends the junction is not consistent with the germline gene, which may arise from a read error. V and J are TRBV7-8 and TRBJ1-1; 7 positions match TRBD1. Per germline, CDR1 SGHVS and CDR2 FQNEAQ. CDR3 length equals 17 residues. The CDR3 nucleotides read TGTGTCAGCAGTACAGGGGCTCGCGGACCCTCGAACACTGAAGCTTTCTTT. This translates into CVSSTGARGPSNTEAFF.

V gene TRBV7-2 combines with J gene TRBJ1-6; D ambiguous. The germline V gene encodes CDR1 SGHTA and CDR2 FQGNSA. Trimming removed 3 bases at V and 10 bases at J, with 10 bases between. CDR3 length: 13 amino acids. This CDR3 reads CASSFVQESPLHF. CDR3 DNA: TGTGCCAGCAGCTTCGTTCAGGAATCACCCCTCCACTTT.

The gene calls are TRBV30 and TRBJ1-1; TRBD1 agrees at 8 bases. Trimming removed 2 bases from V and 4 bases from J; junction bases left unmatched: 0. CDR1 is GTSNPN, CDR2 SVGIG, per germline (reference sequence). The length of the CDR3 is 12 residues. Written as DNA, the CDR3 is TGTGCCTGGAGTACAGGGGGCACTGAAGCTTTCTTT. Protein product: CAWSTGGTEAFF.

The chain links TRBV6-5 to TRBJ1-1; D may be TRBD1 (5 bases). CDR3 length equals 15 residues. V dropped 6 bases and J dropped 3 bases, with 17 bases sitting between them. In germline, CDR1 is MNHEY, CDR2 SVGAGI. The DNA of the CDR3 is TGTGCCAGCAGCCCCGGGTTCGGGGGAGACACTGAAGCTTTCTTT. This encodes CASSPGFGGDTEAFF.

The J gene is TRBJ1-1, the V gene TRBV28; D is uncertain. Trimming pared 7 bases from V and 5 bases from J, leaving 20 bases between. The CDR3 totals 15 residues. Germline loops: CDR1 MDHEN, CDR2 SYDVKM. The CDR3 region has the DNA TGTGCCAGCACCCTTGGAGAGGGATTCAGGACTGAAGCTTTCTTT. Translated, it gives CASTLGEGFRTEAFF.

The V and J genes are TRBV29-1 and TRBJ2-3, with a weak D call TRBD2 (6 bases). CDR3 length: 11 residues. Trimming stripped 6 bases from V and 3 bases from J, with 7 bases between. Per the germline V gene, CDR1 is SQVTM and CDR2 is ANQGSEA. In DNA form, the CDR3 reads TGCAGCGTCGGGGGTACAGATACGCAGTATTTT. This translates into CSVGGTDTQYF.

The CDR3 reads CASSYRELLTEAFF. The CDR3, as DNA: TGTGCCAGCAGCTACAGGGAGCTCTTGACTGAAGCTTTCTTT. The chain joins TRBV6-5 to TRBJ1-1; a possible D gene is TRBD1 (6 bases). Germline CDR1 MNHEY, CDR2 SVGAGI. This CDR3 is built from 14 residues. V was clipped by 6 bases and J by 5 bases, with 16 bases between them.

The CDR3 loop is CASSRVVETYNEQFF. The CDR3 DNA reads as TGCGCCAGCAGTCGAGTGGTGGAGACCTACAATGAGCAGTTCTTC. The V call is TRBV23-1, the J call TRBJ2-1; no firm D call. TRBV23-1 is placed among ORFs of uncertain function. Trimming took 4 bases from V and 2 from J, leaving 12 bases between them. The CDR3 is 15 amino acids.

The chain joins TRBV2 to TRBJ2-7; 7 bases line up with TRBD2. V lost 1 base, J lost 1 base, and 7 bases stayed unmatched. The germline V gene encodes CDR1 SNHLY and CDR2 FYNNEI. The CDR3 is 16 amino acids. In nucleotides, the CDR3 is TGTGCCAGCAGTGAAGGCGGGGCGGGAGTGTCCTACGAGCAGTACTTC. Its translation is CASSEGGAGVSYEQYF.